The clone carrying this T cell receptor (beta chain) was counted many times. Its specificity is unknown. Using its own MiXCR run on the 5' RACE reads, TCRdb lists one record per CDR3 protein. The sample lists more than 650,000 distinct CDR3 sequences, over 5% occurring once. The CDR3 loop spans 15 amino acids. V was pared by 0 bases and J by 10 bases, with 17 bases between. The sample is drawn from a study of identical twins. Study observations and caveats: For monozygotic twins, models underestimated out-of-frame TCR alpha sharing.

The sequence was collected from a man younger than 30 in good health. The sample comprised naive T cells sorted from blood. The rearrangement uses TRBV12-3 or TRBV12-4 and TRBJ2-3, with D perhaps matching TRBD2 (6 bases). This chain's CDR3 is CASSLAGRGIGAQYF. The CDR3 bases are TGTGCCAGCAGTTTAGCCGGTCGGGGGATCGGTGCGCAGTATTTT.